This T cell receptor beta chain was observed in a study of blood T cell repertoires in COVID-19. The overall study: The cDNA or gDNA used as material had been derived from T cells, B-cell-depleted T cells, or PBMCs.

Per the original methods: Nucleated cell number was recorded as an estimate derived from reference gene primer amplification. Sequencing used immunoSEQ multiplex PCR; TCRdb keeps in-frame clones, though not all of them. That table gives V, J and clone size, and the DNA gave D and trimming. The sample includes about 73,000 clones, more than 70% of them seen just once. Germline CDR1 KGHDR, CDR2 SFDVKD. The CDR3 is made up of 14 amino acids. Trimming pared 2 bases from V and 3 bases from J, leaving 10 bases between. V usage is TRBV24-1 and J usage is TRBJ2-7; the D gene is possibly TRBD1 (6 bases). The receptor's source is a man aged 45-60 years with active COVID-19. Sequenced sample: peripheral blood. CDR3 sequence reads: CATSDSGTSYEQYF. The CDR3 DNA sequence: TGTGCCACCAGTGATTCCGGGACAAGCTACGAGCAGTACTTC.